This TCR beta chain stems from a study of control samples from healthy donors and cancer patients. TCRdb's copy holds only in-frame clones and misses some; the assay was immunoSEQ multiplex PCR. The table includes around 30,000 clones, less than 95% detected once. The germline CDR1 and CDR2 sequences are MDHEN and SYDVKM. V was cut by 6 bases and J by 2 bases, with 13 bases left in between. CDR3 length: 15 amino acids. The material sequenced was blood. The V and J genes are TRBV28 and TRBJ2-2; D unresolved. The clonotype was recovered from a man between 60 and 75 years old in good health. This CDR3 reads CASRLRNLNTGELFF. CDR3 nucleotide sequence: TGTGCCAGCAGACTCAGGAACCTTAACACCGGGGAGCTGTTTTTT.